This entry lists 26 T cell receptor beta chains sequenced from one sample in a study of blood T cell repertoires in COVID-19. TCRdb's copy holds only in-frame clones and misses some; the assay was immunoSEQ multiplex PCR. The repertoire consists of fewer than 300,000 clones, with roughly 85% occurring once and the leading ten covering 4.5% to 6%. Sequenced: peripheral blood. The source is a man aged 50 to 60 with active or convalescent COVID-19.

In nucleotides, the CDR3 is TGTGCCAGCAGCTTGACAGGGAGGAACACTGAAGCTTTCTTT. Encoded protein: CASSLTGRNTEAFF. The rearrangement links TRBV6-4 to TRBJ1-1, with 7 bases fitting TRBD1. With 6 bases clipped from V and 1 base from J, the junction kept 5 bases outside the gene matches. CDR1 and CDR2 (germline): MRHNA, SNTAGT. The length of the CDR3 is 14 residues.

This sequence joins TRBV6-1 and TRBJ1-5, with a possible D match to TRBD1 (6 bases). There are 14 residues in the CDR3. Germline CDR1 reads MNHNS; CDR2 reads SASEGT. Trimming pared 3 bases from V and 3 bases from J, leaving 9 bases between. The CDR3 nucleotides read TGTGCCAGCAGTGAGGGGGGGCACAATCAGCCCCAGCATTTT. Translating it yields CASSEGGHNQPQHF.

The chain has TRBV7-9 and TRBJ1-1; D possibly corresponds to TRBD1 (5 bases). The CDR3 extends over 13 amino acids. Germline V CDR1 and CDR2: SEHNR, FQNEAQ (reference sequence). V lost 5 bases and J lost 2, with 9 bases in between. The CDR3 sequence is CASSLTVNTEAFF. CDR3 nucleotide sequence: TGTGCCAGCAGCCTGACAGTTAACACTGAAGCTTTCTTT.

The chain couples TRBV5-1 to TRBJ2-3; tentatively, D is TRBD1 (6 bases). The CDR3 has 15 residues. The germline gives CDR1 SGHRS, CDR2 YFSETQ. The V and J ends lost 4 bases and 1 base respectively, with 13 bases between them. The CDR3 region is CASSLSGVGTDTQYF. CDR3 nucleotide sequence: TGCGCCAGCAGCCTTTCAGGGGTGGGCACAGATACGCAGTATTTT.

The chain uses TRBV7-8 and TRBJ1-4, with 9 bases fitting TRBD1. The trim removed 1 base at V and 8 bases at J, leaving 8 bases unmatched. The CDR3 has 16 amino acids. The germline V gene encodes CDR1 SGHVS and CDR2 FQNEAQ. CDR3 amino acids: CASSLGEQGAGEKLFF. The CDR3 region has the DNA TGTGCCAGCAGCTTAGGGGAACAGGGGGCGGGGGAAAAACTGTTTTTT.

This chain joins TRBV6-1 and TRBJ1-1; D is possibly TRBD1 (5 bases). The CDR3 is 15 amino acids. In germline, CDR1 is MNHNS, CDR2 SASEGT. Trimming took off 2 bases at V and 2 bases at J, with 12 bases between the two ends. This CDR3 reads CASSEQGPLNTEAFF. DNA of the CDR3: TGTGCCAGCAGTGAACAGGGCCCCCTTAACACTGAAGCTTTCTTT.

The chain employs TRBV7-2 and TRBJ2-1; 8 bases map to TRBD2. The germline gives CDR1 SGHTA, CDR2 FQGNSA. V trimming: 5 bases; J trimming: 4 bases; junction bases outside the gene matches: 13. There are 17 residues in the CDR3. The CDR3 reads CASSQAVSSGSYNEQFF. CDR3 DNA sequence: TGTGCCAGCAGCCAGGCTGTTTCTAGCGGGTCTTACAATGAGCAGTTCTTC.

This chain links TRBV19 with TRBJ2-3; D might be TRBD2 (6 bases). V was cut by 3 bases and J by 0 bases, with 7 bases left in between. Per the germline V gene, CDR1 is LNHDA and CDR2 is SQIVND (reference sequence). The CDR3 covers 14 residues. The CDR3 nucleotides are TGTGCCAGTAGTATTGGAGGGAGCACAGATACGCAGTATTTT. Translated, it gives CASSIGGSTDTQYF.

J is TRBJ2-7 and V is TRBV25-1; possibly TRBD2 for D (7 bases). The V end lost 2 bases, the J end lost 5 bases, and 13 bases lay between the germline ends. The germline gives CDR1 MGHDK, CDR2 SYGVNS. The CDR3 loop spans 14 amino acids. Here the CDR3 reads CASSETGRGNEQYF. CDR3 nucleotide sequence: TGTGCCAGCAGTGAAACAGGGAGGGGAAACGAGCAGTACTTC.

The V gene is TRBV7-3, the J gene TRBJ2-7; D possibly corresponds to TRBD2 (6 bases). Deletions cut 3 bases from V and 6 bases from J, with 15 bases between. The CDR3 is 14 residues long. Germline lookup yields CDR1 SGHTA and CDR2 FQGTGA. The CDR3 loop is CASSFGLPGSEQYF. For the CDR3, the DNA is TGTGCCAGCAGCTTCGGTCTCCCCGGGAGCGAGCAGTACTTC. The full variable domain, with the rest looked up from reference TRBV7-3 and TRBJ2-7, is GAGVSQTPSNKVTEKGKYVELRCDPISGHTALYWYRQSLGQGPEFLIYFQGTGAADDSGLPNDRFFAVRPEGSVSTLKIQRTERGDSAVYLCASSFGLPGSEQYFGPGTRLTVT.

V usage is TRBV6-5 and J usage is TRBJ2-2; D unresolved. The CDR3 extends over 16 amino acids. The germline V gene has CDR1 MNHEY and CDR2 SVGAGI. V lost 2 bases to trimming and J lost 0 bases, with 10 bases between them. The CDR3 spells CASSYIWQTNTGELFF. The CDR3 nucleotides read TGTGCCAGCAGTTACATATGGCAGACGAACACCGGGGAGCTGTTTTTT.

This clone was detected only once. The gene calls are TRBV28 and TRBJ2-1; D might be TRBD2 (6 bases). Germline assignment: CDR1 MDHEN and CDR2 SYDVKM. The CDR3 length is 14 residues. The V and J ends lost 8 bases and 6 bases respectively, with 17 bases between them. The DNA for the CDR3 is TGTGCCAGCGGGCGGCGGCGGGATGTCAATGAGCAGTTCTTC. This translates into CASGRRRDVNEQFF.

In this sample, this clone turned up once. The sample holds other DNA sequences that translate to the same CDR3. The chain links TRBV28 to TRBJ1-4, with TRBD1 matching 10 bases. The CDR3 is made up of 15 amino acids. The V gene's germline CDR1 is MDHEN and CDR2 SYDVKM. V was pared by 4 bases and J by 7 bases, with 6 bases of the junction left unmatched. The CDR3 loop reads CASSSPGQGREKLFF. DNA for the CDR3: TGTGCCAGCAGTTCCCCGGGACAGGGGCGTGAAAAACTGTTTTTT.

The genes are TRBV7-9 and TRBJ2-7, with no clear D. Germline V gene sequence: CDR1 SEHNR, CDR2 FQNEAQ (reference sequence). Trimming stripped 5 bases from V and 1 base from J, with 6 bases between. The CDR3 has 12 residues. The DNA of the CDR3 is TGTGCCAGCAGCCAGTCGTCCTACGAGCAGTACTTC. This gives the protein CASSQSSYEQYF.

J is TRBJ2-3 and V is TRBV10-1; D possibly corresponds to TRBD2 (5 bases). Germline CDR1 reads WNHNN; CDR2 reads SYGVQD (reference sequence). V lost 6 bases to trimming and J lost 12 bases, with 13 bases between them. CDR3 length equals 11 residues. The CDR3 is CASSPGKVQYF. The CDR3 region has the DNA TGCGCCAGCAGCCCGGGGAAGGTTCAGTATTTT.

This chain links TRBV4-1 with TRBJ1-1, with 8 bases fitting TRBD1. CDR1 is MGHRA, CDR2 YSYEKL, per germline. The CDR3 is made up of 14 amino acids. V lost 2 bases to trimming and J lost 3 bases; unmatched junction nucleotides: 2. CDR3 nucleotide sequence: TGCGCCAGCAGCCAATGGGGACAGGACACTGAAGCTTTCTTT. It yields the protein CASSQWGQDTEAFF.

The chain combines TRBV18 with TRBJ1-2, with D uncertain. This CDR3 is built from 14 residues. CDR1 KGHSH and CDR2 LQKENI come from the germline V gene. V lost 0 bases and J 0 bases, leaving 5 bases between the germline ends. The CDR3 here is CASSPPSANYGYTF. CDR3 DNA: TGTGCCAGCTCACCACCCTCTGCTAACTATGGCTACACCTTC.

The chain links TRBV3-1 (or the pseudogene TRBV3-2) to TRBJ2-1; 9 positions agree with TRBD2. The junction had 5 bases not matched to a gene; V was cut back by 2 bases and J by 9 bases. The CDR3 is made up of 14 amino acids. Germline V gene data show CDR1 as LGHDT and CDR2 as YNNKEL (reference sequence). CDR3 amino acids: CASSQRLAGREQFF. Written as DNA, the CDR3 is TGTGCCAGCAGCCAACGGCTAGCGGGACGTGAGCAGTTCTTC.

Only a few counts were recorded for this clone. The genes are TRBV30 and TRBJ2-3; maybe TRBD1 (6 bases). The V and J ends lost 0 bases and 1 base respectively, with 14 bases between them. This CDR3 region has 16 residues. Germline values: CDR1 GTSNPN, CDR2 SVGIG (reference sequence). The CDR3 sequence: CAWSVGFRGGTDTQYF. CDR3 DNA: TGTGCCTGGAGTGTCGGTTTCAGGGGTGGCACAGATACGCAGTATTTT.

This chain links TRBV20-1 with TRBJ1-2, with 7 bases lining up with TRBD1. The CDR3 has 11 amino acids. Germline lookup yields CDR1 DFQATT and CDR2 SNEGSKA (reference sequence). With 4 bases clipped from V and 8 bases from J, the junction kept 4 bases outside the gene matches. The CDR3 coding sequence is TGCAGTGCTAATGCAGGGGGAGGCTACACCTTC. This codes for CSANAGGGYTF.

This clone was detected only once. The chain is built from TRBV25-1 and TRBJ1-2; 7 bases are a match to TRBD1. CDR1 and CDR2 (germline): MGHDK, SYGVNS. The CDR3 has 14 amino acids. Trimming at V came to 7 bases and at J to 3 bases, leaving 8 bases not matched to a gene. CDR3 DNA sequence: TGTGCCAGCAAGCGCCCGGGACAGTACTATGGCTACACCTTC. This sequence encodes CASKRPGQYYGYTF.

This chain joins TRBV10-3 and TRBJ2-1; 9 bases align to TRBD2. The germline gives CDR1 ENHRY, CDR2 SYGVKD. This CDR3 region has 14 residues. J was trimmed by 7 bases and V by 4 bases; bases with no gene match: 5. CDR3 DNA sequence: TGTGCCATCAGTGCAGCGGGAGGTTGGAATGAGCAGTTCTTC. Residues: CAISAAGGWNEQFF.

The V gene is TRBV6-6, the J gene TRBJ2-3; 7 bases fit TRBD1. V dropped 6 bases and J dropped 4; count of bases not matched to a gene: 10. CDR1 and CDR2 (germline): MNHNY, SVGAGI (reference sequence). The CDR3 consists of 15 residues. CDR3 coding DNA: TGTGCCAGCAGCGCCGGGACAGCTTTAGCAGATACGCAGTATTTT. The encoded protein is CASSAGTALADTQYF.

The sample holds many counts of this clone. In DNA form, the CDR3 reads TGCGCCACCACGCCCGGACAGGGCAATTTCCATGAGCAGTTCTTC. This gives the protein CATTPGQGNFHEQFF. The chain uses TRBV4-1 and TRBJ2-1; 8 bases fit TRBD1. This CDR3 has 15 amino acids. Unmatched junction bases numbered 16, after V lost 10 bases and J lost 8 bases. Looked up from germline, CDR1 is MGHRA and CDR2 is YSYEKL.

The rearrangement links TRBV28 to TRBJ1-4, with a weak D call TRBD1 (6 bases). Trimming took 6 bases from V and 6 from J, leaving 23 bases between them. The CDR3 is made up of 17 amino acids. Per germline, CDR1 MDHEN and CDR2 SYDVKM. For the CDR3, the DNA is TGTGCCAGCAGAATTGGGGGTGGGGCAGGGGCTGATGAAAAACTGTTTTTT. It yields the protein CASRIGGGAGADEKLFF.

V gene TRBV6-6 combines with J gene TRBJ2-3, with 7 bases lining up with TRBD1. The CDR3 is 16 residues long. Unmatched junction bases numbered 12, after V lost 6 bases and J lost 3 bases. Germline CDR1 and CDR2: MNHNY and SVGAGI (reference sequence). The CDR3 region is CASRSETGWGTDTQYF. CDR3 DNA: TGTGCCAGCAGATCTGAGACAGGGTGGGGGACAGATACGCAGTATTTT.